Included here is one T cell receptor (beta chain) sequence, with context. Antigen specificity is unknown. This sample was included in a study of cytomegalovirus exposure and HLA in healthy donors. The germline V gene encodes CDR1 SNHLY and CDR2 FYNNEI. The CDR3 totals 13 residues. V lost 7 bases and J 3 bases, leaving 10 bases between the germline ends. Findings and limits, study-wide: Later analysis associated a missense DCLRE1C variant with TCR beta V- and J-gene trimming. A later analysis found common viral pathogens apparently linked to several of the most significant clusters. Relative to equally common others, HLA-associated TCR beta chains showed greater clonal expansion in a later analysis.

The PCR had 60 Vbeta and 13 Jbeta primers. The table came from immunoSEQ multiplex PCR; TCRdb's copy has only in-frame clones and leaves some out. Of roughly 120,000 clones listed, 15% were seen once; the top ten hold about 1.9%. The sequenced material came from PBMCs. The V and J genes are TRBV2 and TRBJ1-5; D unresolved. The TCR sequence derives from a woman aged 18 to 35 in good health and CMV-seronegative. In nucleotides, the CDR3 is TGTGCCAGCATGCCGGGGTTCAATCAGCCCCAGCATTTT. Its translation is CASMPGFNQPQHF. Combining the CDR3 with reference TRBV2 and TRBJ1-5 gives the whole variable domain EPEVTQTPSHQVTQMGQEVILRCVPISNHLYFYWYRQILGQKVEFLVSFYNNEISEKSEIFDDQFSVERPDGSNFTLKIRSTKLEDSAMYFCASMPGFNQPQHFGDGTRLSIL.